Below, 9 T cell receptor beta chains from the same sample are listed, as sequenced in a study of shared clonotypes between healthy human individuals. CD45RO-negative, CCR7-selected cells formed the naive CD8 fraction, which excluded terminally differentiated effector memory CD45RA+ cells. Method: immunoSEQ multiplex PCR; TCRdb's copy keeps in-frame clones and lacks some. There are hundreds of thousands of clones in the sample; approximately 96% occur only once, and roughly 0.1% lies in the top ten. The sample taken for sequencing was naive CD8+ T cells sorted from blood. The receptors originated from a woman younger than 45 in good health.

This clone was seen only once. This chain links TRBV23-1 with TRBJ2-1; 10 bases map to TRBD1. TRBV23-1 is treated as an ORF (open reading frame) with a function not yet certain. The CDR3 contains 17 residues. Germline trimming cut 3 bases from V and 0 bases from J; bases unmatched to any gene: 5. CDR3 in DNA: TGCGCCAGCAGTCATGAGACAGGGGGCAGCTCCTACAATGAGCAGTTCTTC. This codes for CASSHETGGSSYNEQFF.

The chain combines TRBV2 with TRBJ2-5; 12 bases fit TRBD2. J was trimmed by 5 bases and V by 9 bases; bases with no gene match: 10. The CDR3 consists of 15 residues. Germline lookup yields CDR1 SNHLY and CDR2 FYNNEI. The CDR3 DNA is TGTGCCAGGGAGCTCTCAACTAGCGGGAGGGAGACCCAGTACTTC. The encoded protein is CARELSTSGRETQYF.

The chain has TRBV29-1 and TRBJ2-7, with D maybe TRBD2 (7 bases). The CDR3 has 13 residues. V shed 4 bases and J shed 2 bases, with 12 bases lying between them. Germline CDR1 SQVTM, CDR2 ANQGSEA. The CDR3 spells CSVAAGAPYEQYF. CDR3 coding DNA: TGCAGCGTTGCGGCGGGGGCACCCTACGAGCAGTACTTC.

The chain recombines TRBV6-4 with TRBJ1-1; 12 bases agree with TRBD1. Germline loops: CDR1 MRHNA, CDR2 SNTAGT. Trimming removed 3 bases from V and 5 bases from J; junction bases left unmatched: 7. The CDR3 has 16 residues. The CDR3 is CASSESGTGGATEAFF. The CDR3 DNA reads as TGTGCCAGCAGTGAGTCCGGGACAGGGGGCGCGACTGAAGCTTTCTTT.

This chain links TRBV27 with TRBJ2-7; no clear D. The CDR3 totals 14 residues. Looked up from germline, CDR1 is MNHEY and CDR2 is SMNVEV (reference sequence). V was clipped by 3 bases and J by 2 bases, with 11 bases between them. The CDR3 spells CASSLFPGPYEQYF. Here the CDR3 DNA reads TGTGCCAGCAGTTTGTTTCCAGGTCCCTACGAGCAGTACTTC.

V gene TRBV2 combines with J gene TRBJ2-7; a weak D match, TRBD1 (6 bases). Germline CDR1 reads SNHLY; CDR2 reads FYNNEI. Trimming removed 6 bases from V and 3 bases from J, with 18 bases in between. CDR3 length equals 15 residues. This CDR3 is CASSVTGSLGYEQYF. The CDR3 bases are TGTGCCAGCAGCGTAACAGGGAGTTTGGGCTACGAGCAGTACTTC.

This chain connects TRBV5-6 to TRBJ2-1; no clear D gene. CDR3 length: 15 amino acids. Trimming removed 0 bases from V and 0 bases from J, with 7 bases in between. Germline V gives CDR1 SGHDT, CDR2 YYEEEE. The CDR3, as DNA: TGTGCCAGCAGCTTGGCAGGTAGCTCCTACAATGAGCAGTTCTTC. Translation: CASSLAGSSYNEQFF. The entire variable domain, with the rest obtained from reference TRBV5-6 and TRBJ2-1, is as follows: DAGVTQSPTHLIKTRGQQVTLRCSPKSGHDTVSWYQQALGQGPQFIFQYYEEEERQRGNFPDRFSGHQFPNYSSELNVNALLLGDSALYLCASSLAGSSYNEQFFGPGTRLTVL.

This clone was counted once. The J gene is TRBJ1-2, the V gene TRBV5-8; D unclear. CDR1 is SGHTS and CDR2 is YDEGEE in the germline V gene. Deletions cut 0 bases from V and 7 bases from J, with 7 bases between. This CDR3 is built from 12 residues. CDR3 coding DNA: TGTGCCAGCAGCTTGGGCCATGCTGGCTACACCTTC. Residues: CASSLGHAGYTF.

The chain is built from TRBV27 and TRBJ2-3; D unclear. The ends were cut back, 3 bases at V and 2 bases at J, with 6 bases in the middle. The CDR3 runs to 13 residues. Germline lookup yields CDR1 MNHEY and CDR2 SMNVEV (reference sequence). CDR3 DNA: TGTGCCAGCAGTTTCCAGCCCACAGATACGCAGTATTTT. Translation: CASSFQPTDTQYF.